One and the same sample provided the 32 T cell receptor beta chains below, sequenced in a study of T cell clones after liver transplantation. Profiling relied on immunoSEQ multiplex PCR, and the TCRdb table lists in-frame clones only, not all of them. Of more than 95,000 clones in the sample, 82% were seen once. The input for sequencing was CD4+ T cells from blood, taken before liver transplant. These receptors were taken from a human donor who received a liver transplant.

The V call is TRBV19, the J call TRBJ1-2; D is undetermined. V lost 5 bases to trimming and J lost 5 bases, with 18 bases between them. The CDR3 loop spans 15 amino acids. Germline CDR1 is LNHDA and CDR2 is SQIVND (reference sequence). The CDR3 here is CASSSRPKRYYGYTF. The CDR3 DNA follows: TGTGCCAGTAGTTCCCGGCCCAAACGGTATTATGGCTACACCTTC.

The CDR3: CASSQESGRLIYNEQFF. The CDR3 DNA follows: TGTGCCAGCAGCCAAGAAAGCGGGAGGCTCATTTACAATGAGCAGTTCTTC. The chain carries TRBV4-2 and TRBJ2-1, with 9 bases aligning to TRBD2. Germline V gene data show CDR1 as LGHNA and CDR2 as YNFKEQ. This CDR3 contains 17 residues. With V trimmed by 0 bases and J by 4 bases, 7 bases remained unmatched.

The gene calls are TRBV5-4 and TRBJ1-1, with unresolved D. Germline values: CDR1 SGHNT, CDR2 YYREEE (reference sequence). The V and J ends lost 0 bases and 10 bases respectively, with 10 bases between them. The CDR3 sequence is 12 residues long. This CDR3 reads CASSLEGFGAFF. DNA for the CDR3: TGTGCCAGCAGCTTGGAAGGGTTCGGAGCTTTCTTT.

This chain links TRBV28 with TRBJ2-1, with 10 bases fitting TRBD2. CDR1 and CDR2 (germline): MDHEN, SYDVKM. The J segment lost 3 bases and the V segment lost 5 bases, leaving 13 bases of the junction unmatched. CDR3 length equals 18 residues. As DNA, the CDR3 is TGTGCCAGCAGTCCAAACTTTGTAGCGGGAGGACGCTACAATGAGCAGTTCTTC. Translation: CASSPNFVAGGRYNEQFF.

The chain uses TRBV7-6 and TRBJ1-4; D not certain. The CDR3 runs 12 residues. CDR1 SGHVS and CDR2 FNYEAQ come from the germline V gene. Deletions cut 5 bases from V and 13 bases from J, with 14 bases between. The chain's CDR3 is CASSRQGWGLFF. DNA for the CDR3: TGTGCCAGCAGCCGTCAAGGGTGGGGACTGTTTTTT. Complete variable domain (other parts from reference TRBV7-6 and TRBJ1-4): GAGVSQSPRYKVTKRGQDVALRCDPISGHVSLYWYRQALGQGPEFLTYFNYEAQQDKSGLPNDRFSAERPEGSISTLTIQRTEQRDSAMYRCASSRQGWGLFFGSGTQLSVL.

V gene TRBV5-1 combines with J gene TRBJ1-1; 7 nucleotides match TRBD1. V gave up 4 bases and J gave up 0 bases; unmatched junction bases: 15. Germline CDR1 is SGHRS and CDR2 is YFSETQ. CDR3 length equals 18 residues. The CDR3: CASSPHTGDGLMNTEAFF. CDR3 DNA: TGCGCCAGCAGCCCTCATACAGGGGACGGGCTCATGAACACTGAAGCTTTCTTT. Together with reference TRBV5-1 and TRBJ1-1, the CDR3 gives the full variable domain: KAGVTQTPRYLIKTRGQQVTLSCSPISGHRSVSWYQQTPGQGLQFLFEYFSETQRNKGNFPGRFSGRQFSNSRSEMNVSTLELGDSALYLCASSPHTGDGLMNTEAFFGQGTRLTVV.

V gene TRBV7-6 combines with J gene TRBJ2-5, with TRBD2 matching 7 bases. Germline trimming cut 5 bases from V and 3 bases from J; bases unmatched to any gene: 9. The germline CDR1 and CDR2 sequences are SGHVS and FNYEAQ. This CDR3 has 15 residues. The CDR3 bases are TGTGCCAGCAGCACAGGACTAGGCAGGGAAGAGACCCAGTACTTC. Its translation: CASSTGLGREETQYF.

The rearrangement uses TRBV18 and TRBJ1-1, with a possible D match to TRBD1 (6 bases). The CDR3 is made up of 14 amino acids. The V end lost 3 bases, the J end lost 0 bases, and 8 bases lay between the germline ends. Germline CDR1 and CDR2: KGHSH and LQKENI. The chain's CDR3 is CASSPGTLNTEAFF. CDR3 in DNA: TGTGCCAGCTCACCCGGGACACTGAACACTGAAGCTTTCTTT.

This clone was recorded once. The rearrangement joins TRBV2 to TRBJ2-7, with 9 nucleotides matching TRBD2. Germline V CDR1 and CDR2: SNHLY, FYNNEI. The CDR3 totals 14 residues. Unmatched junction bases numbered 11, after V lost 7 bases and J lost 7 bases. DNA of the CDR3: TGTGCCAGCACCCTTAGCGGGAGCGGAGGAGAGCAGTACTTC. Its translation is CASTLSGSGGEQYF.

The gene calls are TRBV7-3 and TRBJ2-1; 14 positions agree with TRBD2. Germline V gene sequence: CDR1 SGHTA, CDR2 FQGTGA. There are 18 residues in the CDR3. With 2 bases clipped from V and 4 bases from J, the junction kept 7 bases outside the gene matches. CDR3 residues: CASSLSGLAGVQYNEQFF. Here the CDR3 DNA reads TGTGCCAGCAGCTTATCGGGACTAGCGGGAGTACAGTACAATGAGCAGTTCTTC.

The chain is built from TRBV5-1 and TRBJ2-1; 7 bases agree with TRBD1. After removal of 4 bases from V and 8 bases from J, the junction contained 12 bases not matched to a gene. Looked up from germline, CDR1 is SGHRS and CDR2 is YFSETQ. The CDR3 contains 15 residues. DNA for the CDR3: TGCGCCAGCAGCGAGGGGGCGCTAATGTTTGATGAGCAGTTCTTC. It is translated as CASSEGALMFDEQFF.

This clone was found once. The chain joins TRBV18 to TRBJ1-5; the D gene is possibly TRBD1 (5 bases). V was pared by 4 bases and J by 2 bases, with 9 bases between. The CDR3 sequence is 14 residues long. CDR1 is KGHSH and CDR2 is LQKENI in the germline V gene. The CDR3 sequence is CASSLGDGNQPQHF. CDR3 DNA: TGTGCCAGCTCACTCGGGGACGGCAATCAGCCCCAGCATTTT.

V usage is TRBV6-6 and J usage is TRBJ1-1; 8 bases fit TRBD1. The CDR3 runs to 13 residues. Germline V gene data show CDR1 as MNHNY and CDR2 as SVGAGI (reference sequence). J gave up 10 bases and V 0 bases, and 4 bases lay outside the gene matches. The CDR3 spells CASSYSNDRGAFF. The CDR3 DNA reads TGTGCCAGCAGTTACTCGAACGACAGGGGAGCTTTCTTT.

The rearrangement joins TRBV11-2 to TRBJ1-1; D unclear. This CDR3 is 13 amino acids long. Trimming removed 1 base from V and 10 bases from J, with 13 bases in between. Per the germline V gene, CDR1 is SGHAT and CDR2 is FQNNGV. CDR3 residues: CASSLAQSTVAFF. DNA of the CDR3: TGTGCCAGCAGCTTAGCCCAAAGCACAGTAGCTTTCTTT.

The chain links TRBV6-1 to TRBJ2-7; TRBD2 matches 8 bases. J gave up 4 bases and V 4 bases, and 9 bases lay outside the gene matches. Germline V lookup: CDR1 MNHNS, CDR2 SASEGT. The CDR3 has 15 residues. The CDR3 nucleotides read TGTGCCAGCAGTGTCCCGGGACTAGGAGATTACGAGCAGTACTTC. Translated, it gives CASSVPGLGDYEQYF.

V gene TRBV9 combines with J gene TRBJ2-1; 9 nucleotides line up with TRBD2. CDR3 length: 16 amino acids. V shed 4 bases and J 1 base; nucleotides not matched to a gene: 6. Germline-derived CDR1 and CDR2 are SGDLS and YYNGEE. The CDR3 loop reads CASSSPGLASYNEQFF. Here the CDR3 DNA reads TGTGCCAGCAGCTCCCCTGGACTAGCGTCCTACAATGAGCAGTTCTTC.

V usage is TRBV5-1 and J usage is TRBJ2-3, with TRBD1 matching 7 bases. V lost 5 bases and J lost 6; bases outside the gene matches: 12. Germline-derived CDR1 and CDR2 are SGHRS and YFSETQ. The CDR3 extends over 15 amino acids. The CDR3 nucleotides read TGCGCCAGCAGGGACAGGCCCCTAGGTTTGGATACGCAGTATTTT. This codes for CASRDRPLGLDTQYF.

In DNA form, the CDR3 reads TGCGCCAGCAGCTTAAACCGGGAAATACGGTACGAGCAGTACTTC. Translating gives CASSLNREIRYEQYF. The rearrangement joins TRBV5-1 to TRBJ2-7; possibly TRBD2 for D (5 bases). This CDR3 spans 15 amino acids. Germline loops: CDR1 SGHRS, CDR2 YFSETQ. V was trimmed by 2 bases and J by 4 bases, leaving 16 bases between them.

This chain links TRBV5-1 with TRBJ2-5; 12 bases are shared with TRBD2. V was pared by 2 bases and J by 3 bases, with 5 bases of the junction left unmatched. The CDR3 covers 16 residues. CDR1 is SGHRS, CDR2 YFSETQ, per germline. CDR3 coding DNA: TGCGCCAGCAGCTTACCCAGACTAGCGGGAGAAGAGACCCAGTACTTC. It yields the protein CASSLPRLAGEETQYF.

The rearrangement uses TRBV5-5 and TRBJ1-4; D not resolved. The V gene lost 5 bases and the J gene lost 13 bases, with 15 bases spanning the gap. This CDR3 has 12 residues. Germline values: CDR1 SGHKS, CDR2 YYEKEE (reference sequence). CDR3 DNA: TGTGCCAGCAGTTCGCTTCCGGGCTTACTGTTTTTT. It specifies CASSSLPGLLFF.

The rearrangement joins TRBV6-5 to TRBJ2-1; TRBD1 matches at 7 bases. Germline V lookup: CDR1 MNHEY, CDR2 SVGAGI. The CDR3 runs 14 residues. After removal of 6 bases from V and 0 bases from J, the junction contained 2 bases not matched to a gene. CDR3 residues: CASSQGDSYNEQFF. In DNA, the CDR3 is TGTGCCAGCAGCCAGGGGGACTCCTACAATGAGCAGTTCTTC.

Note on this clone: Other DNA sequences from this sample encode an identical CDR3 as well. The chain links TRBV7-3 to TRBJ1-1; D remains ambiguous. Germline CDR1 reads SGHTA; CDR2 reads FQGTGA. This CDR3 has 13 amino acids. The V gene lost 2 bases and the J gene lost 0 bases, with 4 bases spanning the gap. Written as DNA, the CDR3 is TGTGCCAGCAGCTTATACGTGAACACTGAAGCTTTCTTT. This gives the protein CASSLYVNTEAFF.

The gene calls are TRBV19 and TRBJ2-6; TRBD2 is a possible D gene (5 bases). The length of the CDR3 is 23 residues. Germline-derived CDR1 and CDR2 are LNHDA and SQIVND (reference sequence). The V gene lost 1 base and the J gene lost 2 bases, with 30 bases spanning the gap. CDR3 region: CASSIGSVLATTPTGAGANVLTF. CDR3 sequence (DNA): TGTGCCAGTAGTATAGGAAGTGTTCTTGCGACTACCCCAACTGGTGCTGGGGCCAACGTCCTGACTTTC.

V usage is TRBV5-8 and J usage is TRBJ1-4; 7 bases align to TRBD1. V lost 5 bases to trimming and J lost 6 bases; unmatched junction nucleotides: 7. The CDR3 spans 14 residues. Germline loops: CDR1 SGHTS, CDR2 YDEGEE. Here the CDR3 reads CASRYRGPYEKLFF. CDR3 DNA sequence: TGTGCCAGCAGATACAGGGGCCCGTATGAAAAACTGTTTTTT.

The chain carries TRBV27 and TRBJ1-2; 10 bases are a match to TRBD1. The CDR3 is 14 amino acids. From germline, CDR1 is MNHEY and CDR2 SMNVEV (reference sequence). V gave up 6 bases and J gave up 0 bases; unmatched junction bases: 1. The CDR3 region is CASRDRGSNYGYTF. CDR3 sequence (DNA): TGTGCCAGCAGGGACAGGGGGTCTAACTATGGCTACACCTTC.

V usage is TRBV5-4 and J usage is TRBJ2-7; D is unresolved. The CDR3 runs to 14 residues. Trimming left V 0 bases short and J 6 bases short, with 13 bases between. Per germline, CDR1 SGHNT and CDR2 YYREEE (reference sequence). The CDR3 sequence is CASSLDSRLSEQYF. DNA of the CDR3: TGTGCCAGCAGCTTGGACAGCCGATTAAGCGAGCAGTACTTC.

J is TRBJ2-1 and V is TRBV6-4, with TRBD1 matching over 9 bases. CDR1 is MRHNA, CDR2 SNTAGT, per germline. The CDR3 runs 15 residues. J gave up 10 bases and V 6 bases, and 13 bases lay outside the gene matches. The CDR3 DNA reads as TGTGCCAGCAGCGGACAGGGGACCCCTAATGGGGAGCAGTTCTTC. This codes for CASSGQGTPNGEQFF.

This clone was observed a handful of times. The V call is TRBV19, the J call TRBJ1-3; D ambiguous. CDR1 is LNHDA and CDR2 is SQIVND in the germline V gene (reference sequence). Trimming took off 3 bases at V and 0 bases at J, with 9 bases between the two ends. The CDR3 has 15 amino acids. The CDR3 loop is CASSIDKSSGNTIYF. In DNA, the CDR3 is TGTGCCAGTAGTATCGACAAGAGCTCTGGAAACACCATATATTTT.

Turning to this clone: Relative to the germline gene, one junction end is altered; a read error may explain this. The chain joins TRBV6-1 to TRBJ1-3; D perhaps matches TRBD1 (5 bases). Germline-derived CDR1 and CDR2 are MNHNS and SASEGT. This CDR3 comprises 15 residues. The CDR3, as DNA: TGTGCCAGCAGCGAAGGGCAGGGAGCTGGAAACACCATATATTTT. This gives the protein CASSEGQGAGNTIYF.

This sequence joins TRBV30 and TRBJ2-7, with 10 bases lining up with TRBD2. CDR1 GTSNPN and CDR2 SVGIG come from the germline V gene (reference sequence). J lost 2 bases, V lost 2 bases, and 6 bases had no gene match. The length of the CDR3 is 15 residues. CDR3 in amino acids: CAWSSGTSVTYEQYF. The CDR3 DNA sequence: TGTGCCTGGAGTTCTGGGACTAGCGTGACCTACGAGCAGTACTTC.

This clone is a singleton in its sample. The chain combines TRBV9 with TRBJ1-1; D not certain. Germline V gene lookup returns CDR1 SGDLS and CDR2 YYNGEE. The length of the CDR3 is 14 residues. V lost 1 base and J lost 1, with 8 bases in between. The CDR3 sequence is CASSVMAENTEAFF. The CDR3 DNA sequence: TGTGCCAGCAGCGTAATGGCGGAGAACACTGAAGCTTTCTTT. Drawing the rest from reference TRBV9 and TRBJ1-1, the complete variable domain is DSGVTQTPKHLITATGQRVTLRCSPRSGDLSVYWYQQSLDQGLQFLIQYYNGEERAKGNILERFSAQQFPDLHSELNLSSLELGDSALYFCASSVMAENTEAFFGQGTRLTVV.

This rearrangement joins TRBV15 to TRBJ1-2; the D is unclear. This CDR3 comprises 14 residues. Germline lookup yields CDR1 LNHNV and CDR2 YYDKDF (reference sequence). The V end was cut by 8 bases, the J end by 5 bases, with 18 bases between. In nucleotides, the CDR3 is TGTGCCACCCTAGACCCCACTGTCCCTTATGGCTACACCTTC. Amino acids: CATLDPTVPYGYTF.